This T cell receptor beta chain was identified in a study of cytomegalovirus exposure and HLA in healthy donors. The study ran its PCR with 60 Vbeta and 13 Jbeta primers. Only in-frame clones appear in the TCRdb table, and some are missing; sequencing was by immunoSEQ multiplex PCR. The sample includes approximately 30,000 clones, around two fifths of them seen just once. Sequences were obtained from PBMCs. The sequence was obtained from a woman between 45 and 65 years old in good health and CMV-seronegative.

The CDR3 DNA reads TGTGCCAGCATAGGGGGGGGTTTCACAGATACGCAGTATTTT. Amino acid sequence: CASIGGGFTDTQYF. This chain joins TRBV28 and TRBJ2-3; a weak D match, TRBD2 (7 bases). Germline CDR1 MDHEN, CDR2 SYDVKM. The CDR3 loop spans 14 amino acids. V was trimmed by 7 bases and J by 2 bases, leaving 13 bases between them. Based on the CDR3 plus reference TRBV28 and TRBJ2-3, the full variable domain is DVKVTQSSRYLVKRTGEKVFLECVQDMDHENMFWYRQDPGLGLRLIYFSYDVKMKEKGDIPEGYSVSREKKERFSLILESASTNQTSMYLCASIGGGFTDTQYFGPGTRLTVL.